This TCR beta chain stems from a study of blood T cell repertoires in COVID-19. Source study methods: Amplification with reference gene primers provided the estimates of nucleated cell counts. Libraries were prepared by immunoSEQ multiplex PCR; TCRdb keeps only in-frame clonotypes and omits some of them. V, J and clone size are taken as reported in that table, and D and trimming were inferred from the DNA itself. The table includes about 40,000 clones, over 75% detected once. Trimming shortened V by 1 base and J by 5 bases, and 11 bases separated the two germline ends. CDR3 length: 14 residues. CDR1 and CDR2 (germline): SNHLY, FYNNEI.

The receptor's source is a human donor in a cohort sampled during active or convalescent COVID-19. The donor label of this sample is uncertain. This chain uses TRBV2 with TRBJ2-5; D is possibly TRBD2 (6 bases). The sample was peripheral blood. The CDR3 region is CASSEGRDWETQYF. The CDR3 coding sequence is TGTGCCAGCAGTGAAGGGAGGGATTGGGAGACCCAGTACTTC. Variable domain in full (rest from reference TRBV2 and TRBJ2-5): EPEVTQTPSHQVTQMGQEVILRCVPISNHLYFYWYRQILGQKVEFLVSFYNNEISEKSEIFDDQFSVERPDGSNFTLKIRSTKLEDSAMYFCASSEGRDWETQYFGPGTRLLVL.